A single sample gave rise to the 21 T cell receptor beta chains below, sequenced in a study of T cell changes during pregnancy in multiple sclerosis. Profiled with immunoSEQ multiplex PCR; TCRdb holds only in-frame clones, not every one. Counted here are 50,000 or so clones, roughly 94% occurring once; the ten biggest clones make up 5.5% to 6%. Sequences were derived from CD8+ T cells from peripheral blood mononuclear cells, sampled in the first trimester of pregnancy. These receptors all come from a female donor with multiple sclerosis, enrolled in a pregnancy study.

The chain combines TRBV5-1 with TRBJ2-5; 11 nucleotides align to TRBD2. The germline gives CDR1 SGHRS, CDR2 YFSETQ. Unmatched junction bases numbered 8, after V lost 2 bases and J lost 2 bases. The CDR3 has 17 amino acids. CDR3 loop: CASSFDTSGSPQETQYF. CDR3 coding DNA: TGCGCCAGCAGCTTTGACACTAGCGGGAGTCCTCAAGAGACCCAGTACTTC.

The rearrangement joins TRBV7-2 to TRBJ2-7; 12 bases line up with TRBD1. CDR1 and CDR2 from the germline V gene are SGHTA and FQGNSA. V was pared by 1 base and J by 4 bases, with 5 bases of the junction left unmatched. This CDR3 has 16 amino acids. The CDR3 here is CASSLVGTGGGYEQYF. CDR3 sequence (DNA): TGTGCCAGCAGCTTAGTAGGGACAGGGGGCGGATACGAGCAGTACTTC.

In this sample, this clone turned up once. V and J are TRBV9 and TRBJ1-2; 7 bases are shared with TRBD1. The germline gives CDR1 SGDLS, CDR2 YYNGEE. Trimming took 6 bases from V and 4 from J; bases not matched to a gene: 3. The CDR3 is 12 amino acids. The CDR3 DNA sequence: TGTGCCAGCAACGACAGGGCCTATGGCTACACCTTC. Translating it yields CASNDRAYGYTF. The full variable domain, completed using reference TRBV9 and TRBJ1-2, is DSGVTQTPKHLITATGQRVTLRCSPRSGDLSVYWYQQSLDQGLQFLIQYYNGEERAKGNILERFSAQQFPDLHSELNLSSLELGDSALYFCASNDRAYGYTFGSGTRLTVV.

This chain uses TRBV7-9 with TRBJ1-2; perhaps TRBD1 as D (5 bases). The CDR3 contains 15 residues. The germline CDR1 and CDR2 sequences are SEHNR and FQNEAQ (reference sequence). Trimming stripped 3 bases from V and 3 bases from J, with 14 bases between. CDR3 region: CASSFSLRRDYGYTF. Written as DNA, the CDR3 is TGTGCCAGCAGCTTCTCCTTACGCAGGGACTATGGCTACACCTTC.

This chain uses TRBV5-1 with TRBJ2-7; 10 bases are shared with TRBD1. V dropped 3 bases and J dropped 2; count of bases not matched to a gene: 8. The CDR3 loop spans 16 amino acids. Germline lookup yields CDR1 SGHRS and CDR2 YFSETQ. CDR3 DNA: TGCGCCAGCAGCTGGGACCCCGGGACAGGGGCCTACGAGCAGTACTTC. This gives the protein CASSWDPGTGAYEQYF.

The rearrangement links TRBV15 to TRBJ2-5; TRBD1 aligns across 7 bases. CDR1 and CDR2 from the germline V gene are LNHNV and YYDKDF (reference sequence). The trim removed 6 bases at V and 1 base at J, leaving 2 bases unmatched. The CDR3 extends over 13 amino acids. CDR3 sequence: CATREGAQETQYF. CDR3 bases: TGTGCCACCAGAGAGGGGGCCCAAGAGACCCAGTACTTC.

The chain combines TRBV4-2 with TRBJ2-2; D is possibly TRBD1 (5 bases). The V gene's germline CDR1 is LGHNA and CDR2 YNFKEQ. This CDR3 comprises 15 residues. Deletions cut 4 bases from V and 9 bases from J, with 18 bases between. Here the CDR3 DNA reads TGTGCCAGCAGCCCGGCGCTCCAGGGTGACTGGGAGCTGTTTTTT. It translates to CASSPALQGDWELFF.

This clone has only one observation. This chain links TRBV7-8 with TRBJ2-1; 10 bases are shared with TRBD2. Looked up from germline, CDR1 is SGHVS and CDR2 is FQNEAQ. The CDR3 has 18 residues. J lost 2 bases, V lost 0 bases, and 7 bases had no gene match. The CDR3 spells CASSLALGLARAYNEQFF. CDR3 bases: TGTGCCAGCAGCTTAGCTTTGGGACTAGCGAGGGCCTACAATGAGCAGTTCTTC.

This chain joins TRBV7-9 and TRBJ2-1; D call uncertain. Trimming took 4 bases from V and 8 from J, leaving 15 bases between them. CDR3 size: 14 residues. CDR1 and CDR2 (germline): SEHNR, FQNEAQ (reference sequence). The CDR3 is CASSSPTNPYEQFF. CDR3 coding DNA: TGTGCCAGCAGCTCCCCGACAAACCCATATGAGCAGTTCTTC.

V gene TRBV7-6 combines with J gene TRBJ2-7; a weak D match, TRBD1 (5 bases). V shed 5 bases and J shed 1 base, with 9 bases lying between them. Germline V CDR1 and CDR2: SGHVS, FNYEAQ. The CDR3 spans 13 residues. The CDR3 DNA follows: TGTGCCAGCAGCCCTGGACAATCCTACGAGCAGTACTTC. It specifies CASSPGQSYEQYF.

This chain connects TRBV28 to TRBJ2-7; 11 bases agree with TRBD2. Germline V lookup: CDR1 MDHEN, CDR2 SYDVKM. Unmatched junction bases numbered 6, after V lost 5 bases and J lost 3 bases. CDR3 length: 15 residues. CDR3 coding DNA: TGTGCCAGCAGTCTCCCTAGCGGGGGGAACTACGAGCAGTACTTC. This encodes CASSLPSGGNYEQYF.

The V and J genes are TRBV29-1 and TRBJ2-3; 7 positions agree with TRBD2. Unmatched junction bases numbered 10, after V lost 4 bases and J lost 3 bases. CDR1 and CDR2 from the germline V gene are SQVTM and ANQGSEA. The CDR3 extends over 15 amino acids. The CDR3 DNA reads as TGCAGCGTTGTGGGAGGGGATTCGTGGACAGATACGCAGTATTTT. Translation gives CSVVGGDSWTDTQYF.

The chain uses TRBV4-3 and TRBJ2-1; D is possibly TRBD1 (6 bases). This CDR3 has 16 residues. V lost 0 bases and J lost 2, with 11 bases in between. CDR1 is LGHNA, CDR2 YSLEER, per germline. The CDR3 here is CASSQDRGSTYNEQFF. The CDR3 region has the DNA TGCGCCAGCAGCCAAGATAGGGGGAGCACCTACAATGAGCAGTTCTTC.

For this clone: The junction and the germline gene differ at one end; a read error may be behind it. V usage is TRBV7-9 and J usage is TRBJ2-3, with 10 bases aligning to TRBD2. Germline V gene sequence: CDR1 SEHNR, CDR2 FQNEAQ (reference sequence). The CDR3 covers 14 residues. The CDR3 sequence: CASSLAGDADTQYF. The DNA of the CDR3 is TGTGCCAGCAGCCTAGCGGGAGACGCAGATACGCAGTATTTT.

V is TRBV14 and J is TRBJ2-3; D is uncertain. Per germline, CDR1 SGHDN and CDR2 FVKESK. The V end lost 1 base, the J end lost 4 bases, and 6 bases lay between the germline ends. The CDR3 has 13 residues. CDR3 amino acids: CASSQALSDTQYF. The CDR3 DNA sequence: TGTGCCAGCAGCCAAGCCTTATCAGATACGCAGTATTTT.

The chain combines TRBV6-5 with TRBJ2-7, with TRBD1 identical over 7 bases. The CDR3 spans 13 residues. The trim removed 5 bases at V and 3 bases at J, leaving 4 bases unmatched. Germline V gene lookup returns CDR1 MNHEY and CDR2 SVGAGI. The CDR3 is CASSPGQDYEQYF. CDR3 bases: TGTGCCAGCAGTCCCGGACAGGACTACGAGCAGTACTTC.

The chain couples TRBV9 to TRBJ2-7; 7 nucleotides align to TRBD2. There are 14 residues in the CDR3. Germline CDR1 is SGDLS and CDR2 is YYNGEE. Losses at the gene ends were 1 base for V and 5 bases for J; bases not matched to a gene: 6. In DNA, the CDR3 is TGTGCCAGCAGCGTACATGGGACTAAGAACGAGCAGTACTTC. Its protein is CASSVHGTKNEQYF.

The rearrangement uses TRBV21-1 and TRBJ2-7; the table's TRBD1 call for D was not verified on the DNA. TRBV21-1 is shown as a pseudogene. The CDR3 extends over 15 amino acids. The CDR3 reads CASSRVPPGHYEQYF. As DNA, the CDR3 is TGTGCCAGCAGCAGGGTCCCTCCGGGACACTACGAGCAGTACTTC.

The rearrangement joins TRBV27 to TRBJ2-7; possible D gene TRBD1, 6 bases. Germline values: CDR1 MNHEY, CDR2 SMNVEV (reference sequence). V dropped 2 bases and J dropped 4 bases, with 12 bases sitting between them. The CDR3 length is 14 residues. The CDR3 DNA follows: TGTGCCAGCAGTTTACGACAGGCTTTTTACGAGCAGTACTTC. It specifies CASSLRQAFYEQYF.

The chain joins TRBV5-1 to TRBJ2-1; 10 nucleotides match TRBD1. The CDR3 runs to 15 residues. J was trimmed by 4 bases and V by 2 bases; bases with no gene match: 3. CDR1 is SGHRS and CDR2 is YFSETQ in the germline V gene. The CDR3 protein is CASSFRTGGYNEQFF. The CDR3 nucleotides read TGCGCCAGCAGCTTCCGGACAGGGGGTTACAATGAGCAGTTCTTC.

The rearrangement links TRBV27 to TRBJ1-1; D not resolved. The CDR3 is 15 residues long. CDR1 and CDR2 (germline): MNHEY, SMNVEV (reference sequence). V lost 5 bases and J 1 base, leaving 14 bases between the germline ends. The CDR3 DNA is TGTGCCAGCAGTCTAATCAGGAACGGGAACACTGAAGCTTTCTTT. This codes for CASSLIRNGNTEAFF.